This T cell receptor beta chain was found in a study of T cell repertoires in cytomegalovirus infection. Overall study: CMV epitopes, recently identified HLA-C-restricted and well-studied HLA-B-restricted, were used. TCR beta signatures that were public indicated CMV infection and matching HLA type.

Worth noting for this clonotype: The antigen remains undetermined.

The CDR3 spans 14 residues. Germline CDR1 is MNHGY and CDR2 is SAAAGT. Trimming took off 6 bases at V and 2 bases at J, with 13 bases between the two ends. TCRdb reprocessed the reads via MiXCR and lists one record per CDR3 protein. The repertoire includes 600,000 to 700,000 distinct CDR3 sequences, 30% to 35% of them detected once, and approximately 18% sits in the top ten. Findings of the study overall: The cumulative frequency of public TCR beta families identified carriers of CMV plus the relevant HLA. The ex vivo response was dominated by HLA-C-restricted CMV-specific TCR beta clonotypes.

The chain carries TRBV6-8 and TRBJ1-2; unclear D gene. Here the sequenced sample was cultured PBMCs, taken from culture after CMV antigen stimulation. This clonotype was obtained from a human donor in good health (CMV status not recorded). Some clones in this sample may be carry-over from other donors' samples. CDR3 in DNA: TGTGCCAGCAGCCCATCTGAGAGGAACTATGGCTACACCTTC. This encodes CASSPSERNYGYTF.